The entry that follows covers one T cell receptor beta chain sequence. The antigen remains unidentified. The CDR3 runs 14 residues. Germline values: CDR1 SGHRS, CDR2 YFSETQ. With V trimmed by 6 bases and J by 5 bases, 10 bases remained unmatched. RNA transcripts served as the template for amplifying TCR beta CDR3 regions. Carried out on the TCR CDR3, a first-round RT-PCR used the HTBI primer set. One entry per CDR3 protein results from TCRdb running MiXCR on the multiplex PCR reads. The top ten hold around 15% of the sample, which has around 690,000 distinct CDR3 sequences, about 18% seen once. The data were taken from a study of T cells in Graves' hyperthyroidism and ophthalmopathy. Hyperthyroidism had been newly diagnosed in patients aged 18 to 65, and its duration was under 2 months. Uncontrolled infection, other autoimmune disease, pregnancy or lactation disqualified patients from enrolment. Clinical symptoms, serum thyroxine, TRAb, thyroid ultrasound and orbital computed tomography informed diagnoses.

Study-level findings and limits: A model built on 13 V-J features separated ophthalmopathy from stable hyperthyroidism.

The gene calls are TRBV5-1 and TRBJ2-5, with TRBD2 matching 7 bases. This receptor was identified in a man aged 45 to 65 with Graves' hyperthyroidism. Specimen: blood. CDR3 loop: CASIPGLVGETQYF. In DNA form, the CDR3 reads TGCGCCAGCATCCCTGGACTAGTCGGGGAGACCCAGTACTTC.